Below, one TCR beta chain is given with its context. Its specificity is unknown. This CDR3 region has 15 residues. The J segment lost 5 bases and the V segment lost 4 bases, leaving 6 bases of the junction unmatched. Germline V gene lookup returns CDR1 MNHEY and CDR2 SMNVEV (reference sequence). The record originates from a study of post-analysis software for immune sequencing data. Background on the study: Several disease courses (relapsing-remitting, secondary progressive and progressive-relapsing) of multiple sclerosis were included. Points from the study as a whole: Roughly 5 TRBV segments occurring more often in patients than controls included TRBV5-6, TRBV5-1 and TRBV20-1.

cDNA libraries of TCR beta carried unique molecular identifiers. TCRdb reanalysed the PCR reads using MiXCR and keeps one entry per CDR3 protein. The sample yields hundreds of thousands of distinct CDR3 sequences, 25% to 30% seen once. The rearrangement joins TRBV27 to TRBJ1-1; TRBD1 agrees at 11 bases. The receptor was isolated from a girl between 10 and 17 years old with multiple sclerosis. The sample comprised blood. The CDR3 DNA sequence: TGTGCCAGCAGTTCCCCGGGACAGGGGGAGACTGAAGCTTTCTTT. Its protein product is CASSSPGQGETEAFF.